The next 10 T cell receptor beta chains were all read from a single sample in a study of blood T cell repertoires in COVID-19. Here immunoSEQ multiplex PCR was the method, and the copy in TCRdb shows in-frame clones only, minus some. In the table there are 100,000 or so clones, around 86% of which are singletons. The specimen sequenced was peripheral blood. These TCRs come from a man aged 80 or over with acute or convalescent COVID-19.

The chain carries TRBV7-2 and TRBJ1-1; possible D gene TRBD1, 6 bases. The CDR3 covers 16 residues. V lost 0 bases and J lost 1, with 12 bases in between. CDR1 and CDR2 (germline): SGHTA, FQGNSA. DNA for the CDR3: TGTGCCAGCAGCTTAGCATCAGGGGTGGGGAACACTGAAGCTTTCTTT. Residues: CASSLASGVGNTEAFF.

The V gene is TRBV7-9, the J gene TRBJ1-1, with D perhaps TRBD1 (5 bases). CDR3 size: 14 residues. V was pared by 5 bases and J by 4 bases, with 14 bases between. Germline V CDR1 and CDR2: SEHNR, FQNEAQ (reference sequence). The chain's CDR3 is CASSPLGDATEAFF. The DNA of the CDR3 is TGTGCCAGCAGCCCCCTAGGGGATGCCACTGAAGCTTTCTTT.

V gene TRBV5-5 combines with J gene TRBJ2-3; D not certain. The CDR3 spans 15 residues. Germline assignment: CDR1 SGHKS and CDR2 YYEKEE (reference sequence). Trimming removed 4 bases from V and 1 base from J, with 13 bases in between. The CDR3: CASSLLASGTDTQYF. The CDR3 nucleotides are TGTGCCAGCAGCCTTCTGGCCAGCGGCACAGATACGCAGTATTTT.

By sample fraction, this clone is medium-sized (0.01 to 0.1%). The chain links TRBV11-2 to TRBJ1-6, with 8 bases aligning to TRBD1. With 4 bases clipped from V and 10 bases from J, the junction kept 9 bases outside the gene matches. The germline CDR1 and CDR2 sequences are SGHAT and FQNNGV. The CDR3 loop spans 15 amino acids. The chain's CDR3 is CASSSYKDRASPLHF. The CDR3 coding sequence is TGTGCCAGCAGCTCGTACAAGGACAGGGCATCACCCCTCCACTTT.

This chain uses TRBV28 with TRBJ2-7; possible D gene TRBD2, 6 bases. Germline CDR1 MDHEN, CDR2 SYDVKM. V lost 5 bases to trimming and J lost 1 base, with 15 bases between them. This CDR3 is 15 amino acids long. CDR3 residues: CASSPSGLGSYEQYF. CDR3 DNA sequence: TGTGCCAGCAGTCCAAGCGGGTTAGGGTCCTACGAGCAGTACTTC.

The gene calls are TRBV19 and TRBJ1-4; D is unresolved. V was pared by 6 bases and J by 8 bases, with 16 bases between. Germline V gene lookup returns CDR1 LNHDA and CDR2 SQIVND (reference sequence). CDR3 length: 14 amino acids. The CDR3: CASSPDTLREKLFF. The CDR3 region has the DNA TGTGCCAGTAGCCCCGACACCCTGCGAGAAAAACTGTTTTTT.

This rearrangement joins TRBV11-1 to TRBJ2-5, with TRBD2 matching 11 bases. The germline CDR1 and CDR2 sequences are SGHAT and FQDESV (reference sequence). The junction had 6 bases not matched to a gene; V was cut back by 6 bases and J by 3 bases. CDR3 length: 15 residues. CDR3: CASSSTSGIKETQYF. Here the CDR3 DNA reads TGTGCCAGCAGTTCGACTAGCGGGATAAAAGAGACCCAGTACTTC.

The rearrangement joins TRBV28 to TRBJ2-1; D might be TRBD2 (5 bases). Germline V gives CDR1 MDHEN, CDR2 SYDVKM. CDR3 length: 16 residues. V lost 5 bases and J lost 8, with 22 bases in between. The CDR3 reads CASSRRGASGSHEQFF. In DNA form, the CDR3 reads TGTGCCAGCAGTCGCCGGGGTGCCTCGGGGAGTCATGAGCAGTTCTTC.

This chain connects TRBV24-1 to TRBJ2-5; possible D gene TRBD2, 5 bases. CDR1 and CDR2 (germline): KGHDR, SFDVKD. The CDR3 runs 14 residues. V was trimmed by 4 bases and J by 5 bases, leaving 13 bases between them. The CDR3 reads CATSDGLLGETQYF. The CDR3 DNA is TGTGCCACCAGTGACGGACTCCTCGGGGAGACCCAGTACTTC.

The gene calls are TRBV5-4 and TRBJ2-6; D possibly corresponds to TRBD2 (6 bases). Trimming left V 4 bases short and J 4 bases short, with 12 bases between. This CDR3 region has 15 residues. Germline-derived CDR1 and CDR2 are SGHNT and YYREEE (reference sequence). The DNA of the CDR3 is TGTGCCAGCAGCCCAGGAGGGGTCGGGGCCAACGTCCTGACTTTC. Protein product: CASSPGGVGANVLTF.